One T cell receptor beta chain is described in this entry. Its antigen is not identified. Sequencing was performed with immunoSEQ multiplex PCR; in TCRdb, only in-frame clones are kept and a portion is missing. Here the sample spans about 150,000 clones, around 89% being singletons. The ends lost 5 bases at V and 2 bases at J; junction bases unmatched: 6. Germline V CDR1 and CDR2: SGHAT, FQDESV (reference sequence). CDR3 length equals 15 residues. Time point noted: baseline pretreatment blood. Sample treatment: 15 Gy SBRT to primary tumor, nephrectomy 4 weeks later. The patient's renal cell carcinoma had clear cell pathology. The source of the sample is a study of radiation and T cells in renal cell carcinoma. General study findings and limits: No pretreatment tumor biopsies were available for baseline clonotypes. In blood, top tumor clones expanded by 2 weeks, shrinking by 4.

This chain joins TRBV11-1 and TRBJ1-2, with TRBD1 matching over 9 bases. The sequences come from blood, collected from a patient whose treatment included radiotherapy and nephrectomy. The receptor was isolated from a woman aged 70 to 79 with renal cell carcinoma. This chain's CDR3 is CASSTGQGSNYGYTF. The CDR3 DNA reads as TGTGCCAGCAGCACCGGACAGGGGAGCAACTATGGCTACACCTTC.